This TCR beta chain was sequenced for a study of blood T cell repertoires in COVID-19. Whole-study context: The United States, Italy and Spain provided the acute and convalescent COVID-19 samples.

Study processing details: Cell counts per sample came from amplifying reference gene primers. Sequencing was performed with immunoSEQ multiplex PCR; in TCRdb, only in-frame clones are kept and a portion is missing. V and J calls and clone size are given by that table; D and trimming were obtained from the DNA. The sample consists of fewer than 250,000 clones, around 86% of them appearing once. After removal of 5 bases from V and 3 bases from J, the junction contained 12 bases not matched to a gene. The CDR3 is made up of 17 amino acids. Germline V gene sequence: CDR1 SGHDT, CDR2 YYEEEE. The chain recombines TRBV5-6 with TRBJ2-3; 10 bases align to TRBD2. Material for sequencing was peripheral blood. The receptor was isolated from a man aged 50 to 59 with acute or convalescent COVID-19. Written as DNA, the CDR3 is TGTGCCAGCAGTTTAGCGGGGGGCCCACCTCTAACAGATACGCAGTATTTT. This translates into CASSLAGGPPLTDTQYF.